A selection of T cell receptor beta chains follows, all from one sample in a study of cytomegalovirus exposure and HLA in healthy donors. Assay: immunoSEQ multiplex PCR; the TCRdb copy retains only in-frame clones and omits some. In the table there are around 190,000 clones, about four fifths of which are singletons. Material for sequencing was PBMCs. The receptors stem from a female donor in good health and CMV-seronegative. The CDR3 runs from the conserved cysteine through the conserved F or W. D genes are given only for firm matches. The size entry is marked missing in some rows and otherwise reads once, few, many or a size class.

abundance: NA; v_gene: TRBV5-1; j_gene: TRBJ1-1; d_gene: NA; CDR3aa: CASSLEYGGDTEAFF; CDR3nt: TGCGCCAGCAGCTTGGAATACGGAGGGGACACTGAAGCTTTCTTT
abundance: NA; v_gene: TRBV2; j_gene: TRBJ2-5; d_gene: NA; CDR3aa: CASSEALPRETQYF; CDR3nt: TGTGCCAGCAGTGAAGCGCTTCCCAGGGAGACCCAGTACTTC
abundance: NA; v_gene: TRBV28; j_gene: TRBJ2-7; d_gene: NA; CDR3aa: CASTSAVAYEQYF; CDR3nt: TGTGCCAGCACTTCTGCGGTGGCCTACGAGCAGTACTTC
abundance: NA; v_gene: TRBV7-9; j_gene: TRBJ2-2; d_gene: NA; CDR3aa: CSSSLIRGAGELFF; CDR3nt: TGTTCCAGCAGCTTAATTCGGGGAGCCGGGGAGCTGTTTTTT
abundance: NA; v_gene: TRBV5-4; j_gene: TRBJ2-1; d_gene: TRBD1; CDR3aa: CASSVILTGSGNEQFF; CDR3nt: TGTGCCAGCAGCGTGATATTGACAGGGTCGGGCAATGAGCAGTTCTTC
abundance: few; v_gene: TRBV7-2; j_gene: TRBJ2-7; d_gene: NA; CDR3aa: CASSFTAASSYEQYF; CDR3nt: TGTGCCAGCAGCTTTACGGCGGCCAGCTCCTACGAGCAGTACTTC
abundance: NA; v_gene: TRBV5-4; j_gene: TRBJ1-2; d_gene: NA; CDR3aa: CASSPSSVANYGYTF; CDR3nt: TGTGCCAGCAGCCCAAGTAGCGTAGCTAACTATGGCTACACCTTC
abundance: NA; v_gene: TRBV19; j_gene: TRBJ2-5; d_gene: TRBD1; CDR3aa: CASSIWDRGLRAQYF; CDR3nt: TGTGCCAGTAGTATTTGGGACAGGGGGCTTCGGGCCCAGTACTTC
abundance: once; v_gene: TRBV2; j_gene: TRBJ1-6; d_gene: NA; CDR3aa: CASSQLTGHWNSPLHF; CDR3nt: TGTGCCAGCAGCCAACTCACAGGGCATTGGAATTCACCCCTCCACTTT
abundance: NA; v_gene: TRBV10-3; j_gene: TRBJ1-1; d_gene: TRBD1; CDR3aa: CAISSRDRDSEAFF; CDR3nt: TGTGCCATCAGTTCTCGAGACAGGGACTCTGAAGCTTTCTTT
abundance: NA; v_gene: TRBV10-3; j_gene: TRBJ1-2; d_gene: NA; CDR3aa: CAISDILGESYGYTF; CDR3nt: TGTGCCATCAGTGATATCTTAGGGGAAAGCTATGGCTACACCTTC
abundance: NA; v_gene: TRBV5-1; j_gene: TRBJ2-5; d_gene: NA; CDR3aa: CASSFLGTKEETQYF; CDR3nt: TGCGCCAGCAGCTTCCTCGGGACAAAAGAAGAGACCCAGTACTTC
abundance: NA; v_gene: TRBV28; j_gene: TRBJ2-7; d_gene: TRBD2; CDR3aa: CASSFELGLAGGIEQYF; CDR3nt: TGTGCCAGCAGTTTCGAGCTGGGACTAGCGGGAGGGATCGAGCAGTACTTC
abundance: NA; v_gene: TRBV2; j_gene: TRBJ2-1; d_gene: TRBD1; CDR3aa: CASSQQGYNEQFF; CDR3nt: TGTGCCAGCAGCCAACAGGGGTACAATGAGCAGTTCTTC
abundance: NA; v_gene: TRBV28; j_gene: TRBJ2-7; d_gene: TRBD1; CDR3aa: CASSRTGVYF; CDR3nt: TGTGCCAGCAGTCGGACAGGGGTGTACTTC
abundance: NA; v_gene: TRBV19; j_gene: TRBJ2-1; d_gene: TRBD2; CDR3aa: CASSPRTSGRVAGGEQFF; CDR3nt: TGTGCCAGTAGTCCCAGGACTAGCGGGAGGGTGGCGGGGGGTGAGCAGTTCTTC
abundance: NA; v_gene: TRBV2; j_gene: TRBJ2-5; d_gene: TRBD2; CDR3aa: CASSQTSGSSKTQYF; CDR3nt: TGTGCCAGCAGTCAGACTAGCGGGAGCTCGAAGACCCAGTACTTC
abundance: NA; v_gene: TRBV30; j_gene: TRBJ2-1; d_gene: NA; CDR3aa: CAWSPQATNEQFF; CDR3nt: TGTGCCTGGAGTCCTCAAGCGACCAATGAGCAGTTCTTC
abundance: NA; v_gene: TRBV7-2; j_gene: TRBJ2-7; d_gene: TRBD1; CDR3aa: CASSTRTGRSPYEQYF; CDR3nt: TGTGCCAGCAGCACTCGGACAGGGCGATCCCCCTACGAGCAGTACTTC
abundance: NA; v_gene: TRBV19; j_gene: TRBJ2-2; d_gene: TRBD2; CDR3aa: CASSLTSGSSYTGELFF; CDR3nt: TGTGCCAGTAGTTTAACTAGCGGGAGTAGTTACACCGGGGAGCTGTTTTTT
abundance: NA; v_gene: TRBV5-4; j_gene: TRBJ1-2; d_gene: TRBD1; CDR3aa: CASSWGTGGTYGYTF; CDR3nt: TGTGCCAGCAGCTGGGGGACAGGGGGCACCTATGGCTACACCTTC
abundance: NA; v_gene: TRBV2; j_gene: TRBJ2-7; d_gene: TRBD1; CDR3aa: CASSGTGVLAYEQYF; CDR3nt: TGTGCCAGCAGTGGGACAGGGGTTTTGGCCTACGAGCAGTACTTC
abundance: NA; v_gene: TRBV5-4; j_gene: TRBJ2-1; d_gene: NA; CDR3aa: CASSFGVAVSSYNEQFF; CDR3nt: TGTGCCAGCAGCTTCGGAGTAGCGGTCAGCTCCTACAATGAGCAGTTCTTC
abundance: NA; v_gene: TRBV6-6; j_gene: TRBJ2-7; d_gene: NA; CDR3aa: CASSYAYEQYF; CDR3nt: TGTGCCAGCAGTTATGCTTACGAGCAGTACTTC
abundance: NA; v_gene: TRBV7-6; j_gene: TRBJ2-4; d_gene: TRBD2; CDR3aa: CASSPGLARNIQYF; CDR3nt: TGTGCCAGCAGCCCGGGACTAGCCCGAAACATTCAGTACTTC
abundance: NA; v_gene: TRBV6-1; j_gene: TRBJ2-7; d_gene: TRBD1; CDR3aa: CASSRTGVSYEQYF; CDR3nt: TGTGCCAGCAGCAGGACAGGGGTTTCCTACGAGCAGTACTTC
abundance: NA; v_gene: TRBV25-1; j_gene: TRBJ2-2; d_gene: TRBD1; CDR3aa: CASRQGSGTGELFF; CDR3nt: TGTGCCAGCAGACAGGGGAGCGGTACCGGGGAGCTGTTTTTT
abundance: few; v_gene: TRBV5-6; j_gene: TRBJ1-2; d_gene: NA; CDR3aa: CASSADFWGYTF; CDR3nt: TGTGCCAGCAGCGCGGACTTTTGGGGCTACACCTTC
abundance: NA; v_gene: TRBV27; j_gene: TRBJ2-5; d_gene: TRBD1; CDR3aa: CASSTGTGGETQYF; CDR3nt: TGTGCCAGCAGTACCGGGACAGGGGGAGAGACCCAGTACTTC
abundance: NA; v_gene: TRBV19; j_gene: TRBJ2-1; d_gene: TRBD1; CDR3aa: CASSRDRVGNEQFF; CDR3nt: TGTGCCAGTAGTCGAGACAGGGTGGGCAATGAGCAGTTCTTC
abundance: NA; v_gene: TRBV7-8; j_gene: TRBJ2-7; d_gene: NA; CDR3aa: CASSLLSKPHEQYF; CDR3nt: TGTGCCAGCAGCTTATTATCCAAGCCCCACGAGCAGTACTTC
abundance: NA; v_gene: TRBV10-3; j_gene: TRBJ2-7; d_gene: TRBD1; CDR3aa: CAISESTGGFPIAYEQYF; CDR3nt: TGTGCCATCAGTGAGTCGACAGGGGGCTTTCCAATTGCCTACGAGCAGTACTTC
abundance: NA; v_gene: TRBV11-1; j_gene: TRBJ1-1; d_gene: NA; CDR3aa: CASSLASSGSFF; CDR3nt: TGTGCCAGCAGCTTAGCGTCCTCCGGTTCTTTCTTT
abundance: few; v_gene: TRBV5-1; j_gene: TRBJ2-5; d_gene: TRBD1; CDR3aa: CASLPGQTPSETQYF; CDR3nt: TGCGCCAGCCTACCGGGACAGACTCCATCAGAGACCCAGTACTTC
abundance: once; v_gene: TRBV7-5; j_gene: TRBJ1-2; d_gene: NA; CDR3aa: CARSPGTAVYGYTF; CDR3nt: TGTGCCAGAAGCCCTGGGACTGCGGTTTATGGCTACACCTTC
abundance: NA; v_gene: TRBV29-1; j_gene: TRBJ2-3; d_gene: NA; CDR3aa: CSVLSGTDTQYF; CDR3nt: TGCAGCGTTCTGTCTGGCACAGATACGCAGTATTTT
abundance: NA; v_gene: TRBV7-8; j_gene: TRBJ1-3; d_gene: TRBD1; CDR3aa: CASSSRDRDRNTIYF; CDR3nt: TGTGCCAGCAGCTCCCGGGACAGGGATAGAAACACCATATATTTT
abundance: NA; v_gene: TRBV9; j_gene: TRBJ1-4; d_gene: NA; CDR3aa: CASSVAAGGTNEKLFF; CDR3nt: TGTGCCAGCAGCGTAGCGGCGGGTGGGACTAATGAAAAACTGTTTTTT
abundance: NA; v_gene: TRBV7-6; j_gene: TRBJ1-3; d_gene: NA; CDR3aa: CASSGPGGSGNTIYF; CDR3nt: TGTGCCAGCAGCGGACCCGGCGGGTCTGGAAACACCATATATTTT
abundance: NA; v_gene: TRBV7-8; j_gene: TRBJ2-3; d_gene: TRBD2; CDR3aa: CASSKGLAELSTDTQCF; CDR3nt: TGTGCCAGCAGCAAGGGACTAGCGGAACTTAGCACAGATACGCAGTGTTTT
abundance: NA; v_gene: TRBV6-6; j_gene: TRBJ2-1; d_gene: TRBD1; CDR3aa: CASSPGDRAVNEQFF; CDR3nt: TGTGCCAGCAGTCCGGGGGACAGGGCGGTCAATGAGCAGTTCTTC
abundance: NA; v_gene: TRBV6-1; j_gene: TRBJ2-2; d_gene: TRBD1; CDR3aa: CARETTGGPHRGAVF; CDR3nt: TGTGCCAGAGAAACGACAGGGGGTCCGCACCGGGGAGCTGTTTTT
abundance: few; v_gene: TRBV10-3; j_gene: TRBJ1-1; d_gene: NA; CDR3aa: CAISESSVLGAEAFF; CDR3nt: TGTGCCATCAGTGAGTCGAGCGTCCTAGGGGCTGAAGCTTTCTTT
abundance: NA; v_gene: TRBV6-1; j_gene: TRBJ1-2; d_gene: NA; CDR3aa: CASKISQNIYGYTF; CDR3nt: TGTGCCAGCAAAATCTCCCAGAACATCTATGGCTACACCTTC
abundance: NA; v_gene: TRBV4-3; j_gene: TRBJ2-1; d_gene: TRBD2; CDR3aa: CASSQDSSGSHGEQFF; CDR3nt: TGCGCCAGCAGCCAAGATAGTAGCGGGAGTCACGGTGAGCAGTTCTTC
abundance: NA; v_gene: TRBV5-6; j_gene: TRBJ1-1; d_gene: NA; CDR3aa: CASSTLTVNTEAFF; CDR3nt: TGTGCCAGCAGCACCCTGACAGTGAACACTGAAGCTTTCTTT
abundance: NA; v_gene: TRBV19; j_gene: TRBJ1-5; d_gene: NA; CDR3aa: CASAAQGEGDNQPQHF; CDR3nt: TGTGCCAGTGCCGCCCAAGGGGAAGGGGACAATCAGCCCCAGCATTTT
abundance: NA; v_gene: TRBV2; j_gene: TRBJ2-7; d_gene: NA; CDR3aa: CASKGDSYEQYF; CDR3nt: TGTGCCAGCAAGGGGGACTCCTACGAGCAGTACTTC
abundance: NA; v_gene: TRBV25-1; j_gene: TRBJ1-6; d_gene: NA; CDR3aa: CASSEGGVLHF; CDR3nt: TGTGCCAGCAGTGAAGGAGGGGTTCTCCACTTT
abundance: NA; v_gene: TRBV5-1; j_gene: TRBJ2-7; d_gene: TRBD2; CDR3aa: CASSLSGSSYEQYF; CDR3nt: TGCGCCAGCAGCTTAAGCGGGAGTTCCTACGAGCAGTACTTC
abundance: NA; v_gene: TRBV5-5; j_gene: TRBJ2-1; d_gene: NA; CDR3aa: CASTTSPSNEQFF; CDR3nt: TGTGCCAGCACCACTAGCCCTAGCAATGAGCAGTTCTTC
abundance: NA; v_gene: TRBV7-6; j_gene: TRBJ2-5; d_gene: NA; CDR3aa: CASSYTGLETQYF; CDR3nt: TGTGCCAGCAGCTACACAGGGTTGGAGACCCAGTACTTC
abundance: NA; v_gene: TRBV7-9; j_gene: TRBJ1-2; d_gene: NA; CDR3aa: CSSSLRADRANYGYTF; CDR3nt: TGTTCCAGCAGCTTACGGGCGGACAGAGCTAACTATGGCTACACCTTC
abundance: few; v_gene: TRBV5-4; j_gene: TRBJ2-7; d_gene: TRBD1; CDR3aa: CASSIGGQGLNEQYF; CDR3nt: TGTGCCAGCAGCATAGGGGGACAGGGTCTTAACGAGCAGTACTTC